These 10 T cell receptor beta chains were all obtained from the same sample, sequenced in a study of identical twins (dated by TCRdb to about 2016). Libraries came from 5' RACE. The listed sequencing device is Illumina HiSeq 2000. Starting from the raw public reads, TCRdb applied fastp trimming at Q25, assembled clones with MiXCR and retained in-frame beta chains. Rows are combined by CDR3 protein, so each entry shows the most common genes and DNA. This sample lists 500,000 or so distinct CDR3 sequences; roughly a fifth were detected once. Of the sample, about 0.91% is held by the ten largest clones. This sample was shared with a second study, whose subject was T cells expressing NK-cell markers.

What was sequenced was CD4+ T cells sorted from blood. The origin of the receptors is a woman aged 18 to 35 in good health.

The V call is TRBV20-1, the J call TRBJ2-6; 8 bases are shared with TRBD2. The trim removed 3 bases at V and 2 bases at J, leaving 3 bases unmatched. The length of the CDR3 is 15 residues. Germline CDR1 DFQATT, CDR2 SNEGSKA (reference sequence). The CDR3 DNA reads TGCAGTGCTAGGTCGGGAGGGGCTGGGGCCAACGTCCTGACTTTC. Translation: CSARSGGAGANVLTF.

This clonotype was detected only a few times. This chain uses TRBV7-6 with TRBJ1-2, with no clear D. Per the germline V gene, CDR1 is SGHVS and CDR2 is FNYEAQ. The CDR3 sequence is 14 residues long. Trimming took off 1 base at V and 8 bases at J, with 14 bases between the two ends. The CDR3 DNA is TGTGCCAGCAGCTTAGGTCGGCAGAGCGGCGGCTACACCTTC. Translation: CASSLGRQSGGYTF.

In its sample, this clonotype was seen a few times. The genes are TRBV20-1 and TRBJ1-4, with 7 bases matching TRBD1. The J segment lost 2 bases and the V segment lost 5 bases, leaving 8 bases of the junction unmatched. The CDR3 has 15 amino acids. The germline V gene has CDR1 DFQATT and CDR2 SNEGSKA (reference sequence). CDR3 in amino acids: CSAPQGIGTNEKLFF. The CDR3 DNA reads TGCAGTGCTCCACAGGGGATTGGGACTAATGAAAAACTGTTTTTT.

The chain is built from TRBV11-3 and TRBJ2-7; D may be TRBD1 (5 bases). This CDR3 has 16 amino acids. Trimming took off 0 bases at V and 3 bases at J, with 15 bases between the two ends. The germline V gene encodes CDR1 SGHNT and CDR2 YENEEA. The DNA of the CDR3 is TGTGCCAGCAGCTTAGATAACGCGCGCAGGGACTACGAGCAGTACTTC. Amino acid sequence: CASSLDNARRDYEQYF.

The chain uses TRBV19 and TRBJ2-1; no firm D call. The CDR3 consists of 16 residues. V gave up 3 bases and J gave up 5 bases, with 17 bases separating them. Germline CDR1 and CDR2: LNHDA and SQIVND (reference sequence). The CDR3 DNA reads TGTGCCAGTAGTATTCGCCGGCCCCGTCCACACAATGAGCAGTTCTTC. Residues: CASSIRRPRPHNEQFF.

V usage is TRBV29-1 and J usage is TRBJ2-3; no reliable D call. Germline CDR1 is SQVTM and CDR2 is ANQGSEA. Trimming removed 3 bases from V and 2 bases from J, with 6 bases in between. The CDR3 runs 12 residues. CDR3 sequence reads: CSVEGPTDTQYF. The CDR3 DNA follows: TGCAGCGTTGAGGGCCCCACAGATACGCAGTATTTT.

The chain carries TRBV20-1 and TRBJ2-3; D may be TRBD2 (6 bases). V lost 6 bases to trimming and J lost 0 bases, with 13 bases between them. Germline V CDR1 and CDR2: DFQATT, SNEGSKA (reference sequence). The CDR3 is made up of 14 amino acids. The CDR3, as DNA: TGCAGTGCAAAGACTAGGAGGAGCACAGATACGCAGTATTTT. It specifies CSAKTRRSTDTQYF.

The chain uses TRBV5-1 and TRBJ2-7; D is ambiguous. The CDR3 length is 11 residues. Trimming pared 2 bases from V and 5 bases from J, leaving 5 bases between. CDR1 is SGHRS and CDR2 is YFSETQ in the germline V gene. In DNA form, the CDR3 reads TGCGCCAGCAGCTTATCTGACGAGCAGTACTTC. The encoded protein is CASSLSDEQYF. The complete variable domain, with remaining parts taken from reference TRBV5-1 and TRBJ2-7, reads KAGVTQTPRYLIKTRGQQVTLSCSPISGHRSVSWYQQTPGQGLQFLFEYFSETQRNKGNFPGRFSGRQFSNSRSEMNVSTLELGDSALYLCASSLSDEQYFGPGTRLTVT.

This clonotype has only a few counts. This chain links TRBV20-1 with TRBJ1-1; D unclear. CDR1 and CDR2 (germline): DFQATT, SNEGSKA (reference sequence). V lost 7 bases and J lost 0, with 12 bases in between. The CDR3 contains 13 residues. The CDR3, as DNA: TGCAGTGTCTCCTCTCTAATGAACACTGAAGCTTTCTTT. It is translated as CSVSSLMNTEAFF.

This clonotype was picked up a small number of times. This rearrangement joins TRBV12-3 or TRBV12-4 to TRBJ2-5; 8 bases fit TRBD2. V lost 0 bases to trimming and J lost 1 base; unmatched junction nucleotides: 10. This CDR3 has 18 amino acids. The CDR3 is CASSLALGAGGPQETQYF. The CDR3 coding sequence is TGTGCCAGCAGTTTAGCGCTCGGGGCGGGAGGCCCCCAAGAGACCCAGTACTTC.